The count of the clone carrying this T cell receptor (beta chain) is one. The CDR3 is 15 residues long. Per germline, CDR1 KGHSH and CDR2 LQKENI. With 3 bases clipped from V and 3 bases from J, the junction kept 4 bases outside the gene matches. This entry is derived from a study of blood T cell repertoires in COVID-19. About the research overall: Donors in the United States, Italy and Spain gave samples during acute or convalescent COVID-19.

Assay used: immunoSEQ multiplex PCR; TCRdb lists only in-frame clones, some missing. The sample comprises roughly 160,000 clones, around 84% of which are singletons, and about 7% rests with the top ten. The sequenced sample was peripheral blood. This clonotype was sampled from a man in his fifties with active or convalescent COVID-19. The J gene is TRBJ1-1, the V gene TRBV18, with TRBD1 matching 10 bases. CDR3 coding DNA: TGTGCCAGCTCACCCTGGACAGGGGGTCACACTGAAGCTTTCTTT. It specifies CASSPWTGGHTEAFF.